This section outlines one T cell receptor (beta chain) sequence together with its context. The PCR used 60 Vbeta and 13 Jbeta primers. Generated by immunoSEQ multiplex PCR, the TCRdb table keeps only in-frame clones and is missing some. The sample lists around 150,000 clones, 70% occurring once. CDR3 length: 16 amino acids. V shed 6 bases, J shed 1 base, and the junction held 4 bases outside the gene matches. Germline lookup yields CDR1 WNHNN and CDR2 SYGVQD (reference sequence). The data are from a study of cytomegalovirus exposure and HLA in healthy donors. The TCR comes from a man aged 18 to 30 in good health and CMV-seropositive. The chain carries TRBV10-1 and TRBJ2-2; 11 nucleotides match TRBD2. Sequencing input: PBMCs. CDR3 bases: TGCGCCAGCAGCGAAGGACTAGCGGGGAACACCGGGGAGCTGTTTTTT. It translates to CASSEGLAGNTGELFF.